The 28 T cell receptor beta chains reported below all come from one sample, sequenced in a study of post-analysis software for immune sequencing data. Overall study results and limits: A few TRBV segments appeared more often in patients than in controls, and TRBV5-6, TRBV5-1 and TRBV20-1 were among these.

These TCRs are of unknown antigen specificity. Unique molecular identifiers featured in each of the TCR beta cDNA libraries. TCRdb re-called the PCR reads through MiXCR, storing one row per CDR3 protein. There are about 560,000 distinct CDR3 sequences in the sample; roughly 47% occur only once, and 1.5% to 2% lies in the top ten. The sample comprised blood. These TCRs come from a girl aged 10-17 years with multiple sclerosis.

This clonotype occurred a few times. The rearrangement joins TRBV20-1 to TRBJ2-3, with unresolved D. Germline V CDR1 and CDR2: DFQATT, SNEGSKA (reference sequence). V was trimmed by 4 bases and J by 5 bases, leaving 13 bases between them. This CDR3 region has 13 residues. CDR3 sequence: CSAIKPQQDTQYF. CDR3 sequence (DNA): TGCAGTGCTATAAAACCTCAGCAAGATACGCAGTATTTT.

The chain joins TRBV11-3 to TRBJ1-5, with a tentative D call TRBD1 (5 bases). This CDR3 has 13 amino acids. Per germline, CDR1 SGHNT and CDR2 YENEEA. The V end lost 5 bases, the J end lost 5 bases, and 10 bases lay between the germline ends. CDR3 bases: TGTGCCAGCAGCCGGGGCAGGGATCAGCCCCAGCATTTT. Encoded protein: CASSRGRDQPQHF.

The count of this clonotype is one. This chain uses TRBV7-9 with TRBJ1-6; the D gene is possibly TRBD1 (6 bases). In germline, CDR1 is SEHNR, CDR2 FQNEAQ (reference sequence). This CDR3 contains 14 residues. V lost 5 bases and J 10 bases, leaving 15 bases between the germline ends. As DNA, the CDR3 is TGTGCCAGCAGCCTCCGGACAGTAGGGTCACCCCTCCACTTT. Amino acids: CASSLRTVGSPLHF.

V usage is TRBV12-3 or TRBV12-4 and J usage is TRBJ2-3; 7 positions agree with TRBD2. V was clipped by 7 bases and J by 3 bases; unmatched bases: 13. There are 16 residues in the CDR3. CDR3 in DNA: TGTGCCAGCACCAATATCCTAGCGGATGCTACAGATACGCAGTATTTT. Its protein product is CASTNILADATDTQYF.

The chain joins TRBV6-5 to TRBJ2-5, with 13 nucleotides matching TRBD2. The CDR3 runs 16 residues. The ends lost 7 bases at V and 1 base at J; junction bases unmatched: 6. CDR1 and CDR2 (germline): MNHEY, SVGAGI. The CDR3 sequence: CASTRTSGGFQETQYF. CDR3 DNA: TGTGCCAGCACCCGGACTAGCGGGGGATTCCAAGAGACCCAGTACTTC.

The chain uses TRBV20-1 and TRBJ2-3; D unresolved. The V gene's germline CDR1 is DFQATT and CDR2 SNEGSKA (reference sequence). The V gene lost 0 bases and the J gene lost 1 base, with 11 bases spanning the gap. CDR3 length: 15 amino acids. The CDR3 loop reads CSARDQVVGTDTQYF. The CDR3 DNA reads as TGCAGTGCTAGAGATCAAGTCGTCGGCACAGATACGCAGTATTTT.

This chain joins TRBV20-1 and TRBJ2-4; TRBD2 agrees at 11 bases. Near its end, the DNA agrees better with TRBJ2-7, so the J call may be wrong. The V gene's germline CDR1 is DFQATT and CDR2 SNEGSKA (reference sequence). CDR3 length: 16 amino acids. The CDR3 DNA sequence: TGCAGTGCTCACGGAAGACTAGCGGGGTCGACCTACGAGCAGTACTTC. It translates to CSAHGRLAGSTYEQYF.

This clonotype was found a few times. The CDR3 nucleotides are TGTGCCACCAGCAGAGGACTAGCGGGGACGTCCTACGAGCAGTACTTC. Translating gives CATSRGLAGTSYEQYF. This chain links TRBV15 with TRBJ2-7; 11 bases map to TRBD2. V trimming: 1 base; J trimming: 1 base; junction bases outside the gene matches: 3. CDR3 length: 16 amino acids. The germline gives CDR1 LNHNV, CDR2 YYDKDF (reference sequence).

This clonotype was detected only a few times. This rearrangement joins TRBV10-3 to TRBJ2-5; TRBD1 agrees at 10 bases. This CDR3 is built from 14 residues. The trim removed 6 bases at V and 3 bases at J, leaving 4 bases unmatched. Germline values: CDR1 ENHRY, CDR2 SYGVKD. Here the CDR3 reads CAIRFGQGEETQYF. CDR3 DNA: TGTGCCATCAGATTCGGACAGGGGGAAGAGACCCAGTACTTC.

The chain employs TRBV10-3 and TRBJ2-1; D call uncertain. Germline V gene sequence: CDR1 ENHRY, CDR2 SYGVKD. Deletions cut 2 bases from V and 3 bases from J, with 11 bases between. This CDR3 spans 15 amino acids. The CDR3 spells CAISEPSLDYNEQFF. For the CDR3, the DNA is TGTGCCATCAGTGAGCCCTCCCTTGACTACAATGAGCAGTTCTTC.

The rearrangement links TRBV6-2 or TRBV6-3 to TRBJ2-1; 10 nucleotides align to TRBD2. The germline V gene has CDR1 MNHEY and CDR2 SVGEGT. CDR3 length: 15 residues. V shed 2 bases, J shed 7 bases, and the junction held 5 bases outside the gene matches. The CDR3 coding sequence is TGTGCCAGCAGTTACGTGACTAGCGGGTATAATGAGCAGTTCTTC. Its protein product is CASSYVTSGYNEQFF.

This rearrangement joins TRBV7-2 to TRBJ2-3; D gene ambiguous. The V gene's germline CDR1 is SGHTA and CDR2 FQGNSA. Trimming took off 5 bases at V and 7 bases at J, with 10 bases between the two ends. The CDR3 covers 12 residues. CDR3 amino acids: CASSPMGNTQYF. The CDR3 DNA follows: TGTGCCAGCAGCCCTATGGGTAATACGCAGTATTTT. Full variable domain (rest looked up from reference TRBV7-2 and TRBJ2-3): GAGVSQSPSNKVTEKGKDVELRCDPISGHTALYWYRQSLGQGLEFLIYFQGNSAPDKSGLPSDRFSAERTGGSVSTLTIQRTQQEDSAVYLCASSPMGNTQYFGPGTRLTVL.

The chain has TRBV7-2 and TRBJ2-3, with 12 bases matching TRBD2. After removal of 3 bases from V and 4 bases from J, the junction contained 2 bases not matched to a gene. The CDR3 has 15 residues. Germline CDR1 is SGHTA and CDR2 is FQGNSA. The CDR3 nucleotides are TGTGCCAGCAGCTTCACTAGCGGGGGGCCAGATACGCAGTATTTT. Translation gives CASSFTSGGPDTQYF. Looking up the rest from reference TRBV7-2 and TRBJ2-3 gives the full variable domain: GAGVSQSPSNKVTEKGKDVELRCDPISGHTALYWYRQSLGQGLEFLIYFQGNSAPDKSGLPSDRFSAERTGGSVSTLTIQRTQQEDSAVYLCASSFTSGGPDTQYFGPGTRLTVL.

Comments on this clonotype: A read error may produce the germline difference seen at one junction end. V usage is TRBV12-3 or TRBV12-4 and J usage is TRBJ1-5, with D unclear. There are 14 residues in the CDR3. The CDR3 protein is CASSGGLSNQPRHF. CDR3 bases: TGTGCCAGCAGTGGCGGGCTCAGCAATCAGCCCCGGCATTTT.

This clonotype was detected only a few times. V is TRBV5-1 and J is TRBJ2-7; D perhaps matches TRBD2 (5 bases). The ends were cut back, 3 bases at V and 1 base at J, with 11 bases in the middle. Looked up from germline, CDR1 is SGHRS and CDR2 is YFSETQ. There are 14 residues in the CDR3. CDR3 loop: CASSSIGVSYEQYF. CDR3 sequence (DNA): TGCGCCAGCAGCTCCATCGGGGTATCCTACGAGCAGTACTTC. The full variable domain, its missing parts supplied by reference TRBV5-1 and TRBJ2-7, is KAGVTQTPRYLIKTRGQQVTLSCSPISGHRSVSWYQQTPGQGLQFLFEYFSETQRNKGNFPGRFSGRQFSNSRSEMNVSTLELGDSALYLCASSSIGVSYEQYFGPGTRLTVT.

This clonotype was observed a single time. This chain links TRBV25-1 with TRBJ1-6; D may be TRBD1 (5 bases). Germline loops: CDR1 MGHDK, CDR2 SYGVNS. Trimming removed 0 bases at V and 7 bases at J, with 10 bases between. The CDR3 contains 15 residues. The CDR3 spells CASSEYPRGNSPLHF. The CDR3, as DNA: TGTGCCAGCAGTGAATATCCCCGGGGGAATTCACCCCTCCACTTT.

This clonotype was counted only a few times. The rearrangement links TRBV29-1 to TRBJ1-2, with D possibly being TRBD1 (5 bases). Germline V gene lookup returns CDR1 SQVTM and CDR2 ANQGSEA. V shed 5 bases and J shed 1 base, with 11 bases lying between them. The CDR3 is 13 amino acids. CDR3 in amino acids: CSVRGGDNYGYTF. In DNA, the CDR3 is TGCAGCGTTAGGGGAGGGGATAACTATGGCTACACCTTC. The full variable domain, with the rest looked up from reference TRBV29-1 and TRBJ1-2, is SAVISQKPSRDICQRGTSLTIQCQVDSQVTMMFWYRQQPGQSLTLIATANQGSEATYESGFVIDKFPISRPNLTFSTLTVSNMSPEDSSIYLCSVRGGDNYGYTFGSGTRLTVV.

The rearrangement links TRBV9 to TRBJ2-1; D is undetermined. Trimming shortened V by 1 base and J by 2 bases, and 7 bases separated the two germline ends. CDR3 length: 14 residues. The germline CDR1 and CDR2 sequences are SGDLS and YYNGEE. As DNA, the CDR3 is TGTGCCAGCAGCGTAATAAGTACCTACAATGAGCAGTTCTTC. This sequence encodes CASSVISTYNEQFF.

The chain links TRBV12-3 or TRBV12-4 to TRBJ2-1; D might be TRBD1 or TRBD2, each matching 5 bases. This CDR3 region has 16 residues. V was clipped by 10 bases and J by 0 bases, with 19 bases between them. CDR3 residues: CAIAELGTVSYNEQFF. CDR3 DNA: TGTGCCATCGCGGAACTGGGGACGGTCTCCTACAATGAGCAGTTCTTC.

The chain is built from TRBV29-1 and TRBJ2-3, with D possibly TRBD1 on 5 matching bases. Trimming left V 1 base short and J 4 bases short, with 6 bases between. There are 12 residues in the CDR3. Per the germline V gene, CDR1 is SQVTM and CDR2 is ANQGSEA. The CDR3 region has the DNA TGCAGCGTTGAAGGACAGCCAGATACGCAGTATTTT. Its protein is CSVEGQPDTQYF.

The V and J genes are TRBV12-3 or TRBV12-4 and TRBJ1-1; unclear D gene. V dropped 3 bases and J dropped 1 base, with 6 bases sitting between them. CDR3 length equals 13 residues. The DNA for the CDR3 is TGTGCCAGCAGTTTTTTTGGGAACACTGAAGCTTTCTTT. It encodes CASSFFGNTEAFF.

This chain uses TRBV21-1 with TRBJ1-2; the tabulated D call, TRBD1, remains unverified against the DNA. TRBV21-1 is deemed a pseudogene. The CDR3 is 16 residues long. The DNA for the CDR3 is TGTGCCAGCAGCCCACTGGACGGGGAAGTAGGTCATGGCTACACCTTC. Amino acids: CASSPLDGEVGHGYTF.

At least ten counts were recorded for this clonotype. The rearrangement links TRBV7-9 to TRBJ2-1, with D maybe TRBD1 (5 bases). Per germline, CDR1 SEHNR and CDR2 FQNEAQ (reference sequence). The CDR3 loop spans 15 amino acids. Trimming left V 2 bases short and J 0 bases short, with 8 bases between. This CDR3 is CASSLRQSSYNEQFF. CDR3 bases: TGTGCCAGCAGCTTAAGACAGAGCTCCTACAATGAGCAGTTCTTC. The whole variable domain, filled in from reference TRBV7-9 and TRBJ2-1, reads DTGVSQNPRHKITKRGQNVTFRCDPISEHNRLYWYRQTLGQGPEFLTYFQNEAQLEKSRLLSDRFSAERPKGSFSTLEIQRTEQGDSAMYLCASSLRQSSYNEQFFGPGTRLTVL.

The rearrangement links TRBV6-1 to TRBJ1-1, with 8 positions matching TRBD1. The CDR3 spans 15 residues. CDR1 MNHNS and CDR2 SASEGT come from the germline V gene. V dropped 4 bases and J dropped 1; count of bases not matched to a gene: 5. CDR3 sequence: CASSAGTGENTEAFF. The CDR3 DNA is TGTGCCAGCAGTGCCGGGACAGGAGAGAACACTGAAGCTTTCTTT.

This chain links TRBV12-3 or TRBV12-4 with TRBJ2-1, with 15 bases identical to TRBD2. Trimming took 9 bases from V and 1 from J; bases not matched to a gene: 13. The CDR3 sequence is 19 residues long. CDR3 DNA: TGTGCCAGTAGGCTAGGGACTAGCGGGAGGCCGGGGTCCTACAATGAGCAGTTCTTC. This encodes CASRLGTSGRPGSYNEQFF.

The chain combines TRBV7-9 with TRBJ2-1, with TRBD1 matching over 8 bases. The V and J ends lost 0 bases and 6 bases, in that order; junction bases with no gene match: 4. This CDR3 contains 15 residues. The V gene's germline CDR1 is SEHNR and CDR2 FQNEAQ (reference sequence). Here the CDR3 reads CASSLAQGGVNEQFF. CDR3 sequence (DNA): TGTGCCAGCAGCTTAGCACAGGGGGGAGTCAATGAGCAGTTCTTC.

This clonotype occurred a few times. The chain couples TRBV20-1 to TRBJ2-1; 7 bases fit TRBD1. CDR1 is DFQATT and CDR2 is SNEGSKA in the germline V gene (reference sequence). Unmatched junction bases numbered 11, after V lost 0 bases and J lost 15 bases. The CDR3 has 13 residues. The CDR3 DNA reads TGCAGTGCTAGAGATCCCAACCGGGACAGCGGGTTCTTC. Translating it yields CSARDPNRDSGFF.

J is TRBJ1-5 and V is TRBV12-3 or TRBV12-4, with D possibly matching TRBD1 (6 bases). CDR3 size: 14 residues. V was pared by 3 bases and J by 5 bases, with 11 bases between. CDR3 sequence (DNA): TGTGCCAGCAGTTTTTCGGACAGCTATCAGCCCCAGCATTTT. It is translated as CASSFSDSYQPQHF.